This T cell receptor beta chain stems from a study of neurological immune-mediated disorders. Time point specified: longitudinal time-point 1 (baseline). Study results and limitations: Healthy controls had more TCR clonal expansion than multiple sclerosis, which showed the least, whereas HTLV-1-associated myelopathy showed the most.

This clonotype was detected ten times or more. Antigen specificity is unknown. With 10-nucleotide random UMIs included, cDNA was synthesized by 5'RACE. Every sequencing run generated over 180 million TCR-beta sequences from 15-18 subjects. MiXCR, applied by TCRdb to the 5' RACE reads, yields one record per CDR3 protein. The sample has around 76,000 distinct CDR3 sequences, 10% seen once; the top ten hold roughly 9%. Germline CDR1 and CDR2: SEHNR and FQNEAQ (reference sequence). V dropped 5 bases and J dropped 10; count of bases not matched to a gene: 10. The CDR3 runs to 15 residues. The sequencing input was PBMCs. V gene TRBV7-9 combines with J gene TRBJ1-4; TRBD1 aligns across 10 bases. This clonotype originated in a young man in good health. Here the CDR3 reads CASSVSGTGVGKLFF. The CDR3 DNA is TGTGCCAGCAGCGTTAGTGGGACAGGGGTCGGAAAACTGTTTTTT. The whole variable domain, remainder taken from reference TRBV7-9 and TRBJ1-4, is DTGVSQNPRHKITKRGQNVTFRCDPISEHNRLYWYRQTLGQGPEFLTYFQNEAQLEKSRLLSDRFSAERPKGSFSTLEIQRTEQGDSAMYLCASSVSGTGVGKLFFGSGTQLSVL.